This note documents a single T cell receptor beta chain sequence. This sample is part of a study of blood T cell repertoires in COVID-19. With 3 bases removed from V and 4 bases from J, the gap between germline ends came to 17 bases. Germline V gene lookup returns CDR1 DFQATT and CDR2 SNEGSKA (reference sequence). The CDR3 is 15 amino acids. In the original analysis: Scientists estimated how many nucleated cells there were by amplifying reference gene primers. Here immunoSEQ multiplex PCR was the method, and the copy in TCRdb shows in-frame clones only, minus some. Clonal size and the V and J genes are those of that table, whereas D and trimming came from the DNA. The sample lists about 160,000 clones; around 87% were seen once.

This chain joins TRBV20-1 and TRBJ2-3; no clear D gene. Material for sequencing was PBMCs or T cells enriched from blood (not recorded which). The TCR sequence derives from a woman aged 45-60 years who had recovered from COVID-19. As DNA, the CDR3 is TGCAGTGCTAGTCCCTCAGATGGGCCCGCAGATACGCAGTATTTT. Encoded protein: CSASPSDGPADTQYF.